This TCR beta chain was documented in a study of cytomegalovirus exposure and HLA in healthy donors. Study-wide findings and caveats: The study labeled fewer than 200 TCR beta chains cytomegalovirus-associated. Confirmation was obtained in vitro that a few CMV-associated chains are specific for CMV antigens.

This table comes from immunoSEQ multiplex PCR, and its TCRdb copy is limited to in-frame clones, with some not included. The table records a few hundred thousand clones, 80% to 90% of them present only once. These donors were members of the approximately 110-subject validation cohort, a group separate from the roughly 670-subject first cohort. Remarks on this clone: Its antigen is not known.

V was pared by 4 bases and J by 7 bases, with 16 bases of the junction left unmatched. This CDR3 has 16 residues. CDR1 is SGHDN, CDR2 FVKESK, per germline. The sequence was collected from a woman between 18 and 29 years old in good health and CMV-seronegative. Sequencing used PBMCs. The V gene is TRBV14, the J gene TRBJ2-7; 7 bases match TRBD1. The DNA for the CDR3 is TGTGCCAGCAGCCTCCTCAGTAGGCGGACAGGATGGGAGCAGTACTTC. This codes for CASSLLSRRTGWEQYF.